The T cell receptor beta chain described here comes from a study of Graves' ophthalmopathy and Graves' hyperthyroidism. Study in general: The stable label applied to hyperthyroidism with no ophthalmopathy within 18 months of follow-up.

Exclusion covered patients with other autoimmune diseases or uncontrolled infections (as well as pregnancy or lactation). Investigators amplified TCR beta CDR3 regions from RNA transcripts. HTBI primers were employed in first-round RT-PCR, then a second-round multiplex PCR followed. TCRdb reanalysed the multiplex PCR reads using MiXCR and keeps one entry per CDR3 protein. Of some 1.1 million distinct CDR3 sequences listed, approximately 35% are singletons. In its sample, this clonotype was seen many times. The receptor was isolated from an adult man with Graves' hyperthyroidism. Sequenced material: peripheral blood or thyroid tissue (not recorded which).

Here the CDR3 reads CASRGGRETQYF. As DNA, the CDR3 is TGTGCCAGCCGGGGGGGCCGAGAGACCCAGTACTTC. The V gene is TRBV2, the J gene TRBJ2-5; 8 bases align to TRBD2. Germline CDR1 is SNHLY and CDR2 is FYNNEI. The J segment lost 4 bases and the V segment lost 8 bases, leaving 3 bases of the junction unmatched. The CDR3 runs 12 residues. Drawing the rest from reference TRBV2 and TRBJ2-5, the complete variable domain is EPEVTQTPSHQVTQMGQEVILRCVPISNHLYFYWYRQILGQKVEFLVSFYNNEISEKSEIFDDQFSVERPDGSNFTLKIRSTKLEDSAMYFCASRGGRETQYFGPGTRLLVL.